The T cell receptor (beta chain) under discussion was sequenced for a study of cytomegalovirus exposure and HLA in healthy donors. Use of 60 Vbeta and 13 Jbeta primers characterized the PCR. How the authors handled the data: About 10 million of about 88 million unique TCR beta chains were shared, per a later count. TCRdb's copy holds only in-frame clones and misses some; the assay was immunoSEQ multiplex PCR. For V, J and clone size, that table is used; D and trimming come from the DNA. The repertoire holds approximately 110,000 clones, with more than 80% as singletons. There are 14 residues in the CDR3. V lost 1 base, J lost 7 bases, and 4 bases stayed unmatched. The germline V gene has CDR1 SGHNT and CDR2 YYREEE (reference sequence).

The chain is built from TRBV5-4 and TRBJ1-2; 10 nucleotides agree with TRBD1. The sample comprised PBMCs. The sequence was collected from a man aged 18 to 29 in good health and CMV-seronegative. The CDR3 nucleotides read TGTGCCAGCAGCTTGAGACAGGGGGCTTTTGGCTACACCTTC. As protein: CASSLRQGAFGYTF.